The T cell receptor beta chain under discussion was sequenced for a study of blood T cell repertoires in COVID-19. Study at large: Spain, Italy and the United States supplied samples that represented acute and convalescent COVID-19. Sources were T cells, B-cell-depleted T cells, or PBMCs; the material itself was cDNA or gDNA.

Seattle's enrolled individuals joined amid active infection and were then monitored longitudinally. The V and J ends lost 0 bases and 8 bases, in that order; junction bases with no gene match: 5. Per germline, CDR1 MNHEY and CDR2 SVGAGI. The CDR3 is 14 residues long. In the original analysis: The assay estimated nucleated cells by amplifying reference gene primers. The protocol was immunoSEQ multiplex PCR, while the TCRdb copy is restricted to in-frame clones and leaves out a portion. V and J calls and clone size are given by that table; D and trimming were obtained from the DNA. Seen here are about 250,000 clones, 65% to 90% observed once, and the top ten hold 5% to 6.5%.

This chain uses TRBV6-5 with TRBJ1-2; 8 positions agree with TRBD1. This TCR was sampled from a man between 45 and 60 years old with COVID-19, enrolled during active disease. What was sequenced was peripheral blood. The CDR3 sequence is CASSYSDRVMGYTF. The CDR3 DNA follows: TGTGCCAGCAGTTACTCGGACAGGGTGATGGGCTACACCTTC.